This T cell receptor beta chain was sequenced during a study of CXCR3-negative and CXCR3-positive naive CD8 T cells. About the research overall: For each library, about 1.5 +/- 0.3 million TRB reads were obtained, roughly 140 million in total.

Using triplicate sorts, 250,000 to 350,000 cells were collected each time from every CD8+ T cell subset. The germline V gene has CDR1 MDHEN and CDR2 SYDVKM. The CDR3 contains 15 residues. Each TRB cDNA library was prepared by 5' RACE (with UMI labels). Each CDR3 protein gets one entry in TCRdb, which reprocessed the 5' RACE reads and gives no DNA. This table holds 30,000 to 40,000 distinct CDR3 sequences. This receptor was identified in a human donor in good health. Some clones in this sample may be carry-over from other donors' samples. This sequence joins TRBV28 and TRBJ2-7; checking the TCRdb D call of TRBD1 is not possible without DNA. Sequencing was carried out using memory CD8+ T cells from blood. The CDR3 here is CASSLQNRGGYEQYF.